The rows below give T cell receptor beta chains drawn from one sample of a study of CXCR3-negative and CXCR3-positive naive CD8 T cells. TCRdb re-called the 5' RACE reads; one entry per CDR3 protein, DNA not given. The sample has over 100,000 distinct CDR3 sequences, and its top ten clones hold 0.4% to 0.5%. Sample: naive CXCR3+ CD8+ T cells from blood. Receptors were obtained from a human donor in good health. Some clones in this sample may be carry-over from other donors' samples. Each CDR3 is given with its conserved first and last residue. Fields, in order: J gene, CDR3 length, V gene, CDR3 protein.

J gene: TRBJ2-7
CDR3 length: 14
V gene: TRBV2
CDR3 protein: CASSENRDSYEQYF

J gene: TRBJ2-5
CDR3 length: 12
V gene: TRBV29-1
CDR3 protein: CSVDWGAETQYF

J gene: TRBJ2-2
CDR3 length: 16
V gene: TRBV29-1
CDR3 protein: CSVEAAGQRRTGELFF

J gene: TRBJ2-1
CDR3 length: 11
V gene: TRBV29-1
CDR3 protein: CSTEHHNEQFF

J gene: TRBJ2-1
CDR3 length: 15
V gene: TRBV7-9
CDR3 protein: CASSPSGRSVNEQFF

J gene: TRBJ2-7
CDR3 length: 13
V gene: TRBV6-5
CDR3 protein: CASSYSPSYEQYF

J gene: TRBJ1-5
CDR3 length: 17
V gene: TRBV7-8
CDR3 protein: CASSPHATGPVNQPQHF

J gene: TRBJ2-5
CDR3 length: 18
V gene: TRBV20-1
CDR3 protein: CSALTGTSGGREAVTQYF

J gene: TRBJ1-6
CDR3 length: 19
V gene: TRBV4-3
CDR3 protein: CASSQSLGERGARNSPLHF

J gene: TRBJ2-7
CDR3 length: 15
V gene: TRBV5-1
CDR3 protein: CASSVGLAESYEQYF

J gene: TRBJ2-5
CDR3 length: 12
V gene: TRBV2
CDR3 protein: CASSEKQETQYF

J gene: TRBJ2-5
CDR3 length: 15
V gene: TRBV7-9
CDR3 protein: CASSITGTGSETQYF

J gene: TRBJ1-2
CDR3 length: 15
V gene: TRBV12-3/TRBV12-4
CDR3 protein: CASSFIPGGNYGYTF

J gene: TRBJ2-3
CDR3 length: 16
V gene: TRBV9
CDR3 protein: CASSVSPTTGADTQYF

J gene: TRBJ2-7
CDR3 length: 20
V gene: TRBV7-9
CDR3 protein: CASSLVGLAGRGGDTGEQYF

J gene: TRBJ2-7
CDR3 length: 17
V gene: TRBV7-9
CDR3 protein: CASSPGLAGGRSYEQYF

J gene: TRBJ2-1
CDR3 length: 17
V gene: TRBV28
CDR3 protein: CASSLDVDTLNPHEQFF

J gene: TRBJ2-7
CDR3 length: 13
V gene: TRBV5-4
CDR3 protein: CASSTDLGYEQYF

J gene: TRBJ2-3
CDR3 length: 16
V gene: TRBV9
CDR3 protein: CASSENPGLPTDTQYF

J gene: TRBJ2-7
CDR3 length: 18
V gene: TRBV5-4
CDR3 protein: CASSRLGQAGTSSYEQYF

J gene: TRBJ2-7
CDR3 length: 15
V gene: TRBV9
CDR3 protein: CASSVGGLASNEQYF

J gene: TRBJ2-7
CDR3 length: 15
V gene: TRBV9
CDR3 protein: CASSPSGQVLNEQYF

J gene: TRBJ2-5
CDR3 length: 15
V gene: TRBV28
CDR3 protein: CASSQDSARGRTQYF

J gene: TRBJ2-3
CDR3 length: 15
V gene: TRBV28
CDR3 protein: CASSLYPGGEDTQYF

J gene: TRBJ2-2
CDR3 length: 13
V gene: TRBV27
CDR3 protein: CASSFPTTGELFF

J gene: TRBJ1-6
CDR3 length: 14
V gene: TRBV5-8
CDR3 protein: CASSLGLGLSPLHF

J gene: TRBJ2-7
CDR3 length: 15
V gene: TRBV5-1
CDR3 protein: CASSLGGQRVGEQYF

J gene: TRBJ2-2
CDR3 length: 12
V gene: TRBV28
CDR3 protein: CASSQIGGELFF

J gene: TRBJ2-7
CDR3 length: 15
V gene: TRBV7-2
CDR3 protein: CASSFKSNEFYEQYF

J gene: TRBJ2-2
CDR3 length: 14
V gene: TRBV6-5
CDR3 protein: CASSPGGGAGELFF

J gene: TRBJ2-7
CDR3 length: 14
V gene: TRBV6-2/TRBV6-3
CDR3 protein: CASSYPDRAYEQYF

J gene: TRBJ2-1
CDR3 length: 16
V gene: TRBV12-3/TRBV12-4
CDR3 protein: CASSLLTSGPYNEQFF

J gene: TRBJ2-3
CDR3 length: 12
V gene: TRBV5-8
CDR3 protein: CASSLVADTQYF

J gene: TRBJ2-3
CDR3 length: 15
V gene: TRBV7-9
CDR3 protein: CASSPDSASTDTQYF

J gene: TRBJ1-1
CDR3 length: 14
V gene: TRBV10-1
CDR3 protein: CASSAPIWNTEAFF

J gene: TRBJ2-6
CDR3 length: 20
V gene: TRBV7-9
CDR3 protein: CASSFSVRQGASSGANVLTF

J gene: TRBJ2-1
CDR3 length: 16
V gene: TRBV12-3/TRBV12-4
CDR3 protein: CASSQHRLAGGHEQFF

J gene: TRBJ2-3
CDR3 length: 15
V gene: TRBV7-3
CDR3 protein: CASSLDGGAGDTQYF

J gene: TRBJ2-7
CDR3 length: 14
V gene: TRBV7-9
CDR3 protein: CTSSSAGGFYEQYF

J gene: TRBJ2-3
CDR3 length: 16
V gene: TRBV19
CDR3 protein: CASSLGLAASTDTQYF

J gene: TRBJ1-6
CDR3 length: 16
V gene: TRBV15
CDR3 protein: CATSRGTEVYNSPLHF

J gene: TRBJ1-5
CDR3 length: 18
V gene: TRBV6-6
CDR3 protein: CASSYSNSLRRGDQPQHF

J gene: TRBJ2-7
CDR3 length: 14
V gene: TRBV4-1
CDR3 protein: CASTQPGTGYEQYF

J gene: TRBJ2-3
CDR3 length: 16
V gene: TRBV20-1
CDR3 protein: CSARDPAGWDTDTQYF

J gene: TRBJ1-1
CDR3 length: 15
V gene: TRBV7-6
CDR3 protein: CASRDIRGRRTEAFF

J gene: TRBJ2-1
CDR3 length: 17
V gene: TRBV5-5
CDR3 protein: CASSWATSGGYYNEQFF

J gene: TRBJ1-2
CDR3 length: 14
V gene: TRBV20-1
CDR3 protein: CSARASWGSNGYTF

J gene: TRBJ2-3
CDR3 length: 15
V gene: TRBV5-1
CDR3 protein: CASSLEGHITDTQYF